This passage covers 14 T cell receptor beta chains from one sample sequenced in a study of monozygotic twins with inflammatory bowel disease. Following a re-call of the 5' RACE reads, TCRdb has one entry per CDR3 protein and lacks DNA. The sample data list 200,000 to 250,000 distinct CDR3 sequences. The sequencing sample was made of blood. The receptors here all came from a human donor with ulcerative colitis or Crohn's disease, or a healthy co-twin of an affected twin (not recorded which).

The chain has TRBV20-1 and TRBJ2-1; TCRdb returns TRBD1, unconfirmable since there is no DNA. The germline V gene has CDR1 DFQATT and CDR2 SNEGSKA (reference sequence). CDR3 length: 11 residues. The CDR3 spells CSARSAGAHFF.

The genes are TRBV30 and TRBJ1-6. The germline V gene encodes CDR1 GTSNPN and CDR2 SVGIG (reference sequence). There are 13 residues in the CDR3. CDR3 region: CAWRGPRGSPLHF.

This chain's CDR3 is CASSLVPGSYEQYF. This sequence joins TRBV7-2 and TRBJ2-7; TCRdb calls TRBD1, which cannot be checked without DNA. The CDR3 covers 14 residues. Germline V gives CDR1 SGHTA, CDR2 FQGNSA.

The gene calls are TRBV12-3 or TRBV12-4 and TRBJ2-7; TCRdb selects TRBD1, and the lack of DNA leaves this call unchecked. The CDR3 is made up of 14 amino acids. CDR3 sequence: CASGRSGQGVKQYF.

The J gene is TRBJ2-3, the V gene TRBV6-2 or TRBV6-3. The CDR3 is 15 residues long. CDR1 is MNHEY, CDR2 SVGEGT, per germline. The CDR3 loop is CASSYSNPVGYTQYF.

V gene TRBV2 combines with J gene TRBJ2-7; TCRdb's D call of TRBD2 is untestable without DNA. This CDR3 spans 13 amino acids. Germline-derived CDR1 and CDR2 are SNHLY and FYNNEI. The CDR3 reads CASVVGEAYEQYF.

The chain links TRBV5-1 to TRBJ2-3; TCRdb reports TRBD1, a call that lacks DNA to check it against. This CDR3 has 15 amino acids. CDR1 is SGHRS, CDR2 YFSETQ, per germline. CDR3 region: CASSVGGALTDTQYF.

The genes are TRBV25-1 and TRBJ2-7; checking the TCRdb D call of TRBD1 is not possible without DNA. This CDR3 region has 15 residues. Germline V gene data show CDR1 as MGHDK and CDR2 as SYGVNS. The CDR3 sequence is CASSEFAGTLVEQYF.

This sequence joins TRBV11-2 and TRBJ1-3. Looked up from germline, CDR1 is SGHAT and CDR2 is FQNNGV. CDR3 length equals 16 residues. The CDR3 region is CASSLGLGRTGNTIYF.

The chain joins TRBV29-1 to TRBJ1-2; there is no DNA to check the TCRdb D call of TRBD1. The germline V gene has CDR1 SQVTM and CDR2 ANQGSEA. CDR3 length: 11 amino acids. CDR3 sequence: CSAGTAYGYTF.

The rearrangement joins TRBV6-2 or TRBV6-3 to TRBJ2-5; absent DNA, TCRdb's TRBD2 call cannot be checked. The CDR3 is 16 amino acids. Per germline, CDR1 MNHEY and CDR2 SVGEGT. CDR3 residues: CASSYPEGPGKETQYF.

The chain uses TRBV28 and TRBJ1-6; TCRdb's D call, TRBD1, is unchecked because there is no DNA. The CDR3 is 15 residues long. From germline, CDR1 is MDHEN and CDR2 SYDVKM. This CDR3 is CASSSLTGVGSPLHF.

The J gene is TRBJ1-6, the V gene TRBV7-3. Germline V gene lookup returns CDR1 SGHTA and CDR2 FQGTGA. This CDR3 is built from 16 residues. Here the CDR3 reads CASIYREGKIDSPLHF.

V and J are TRBV6-1 and TRBJ1-2. This CDR3 contains 15 residues. Germline CDR1 is MNHNS and CDR2 is SASEGT. The CDR3 protein is CASNIEDAIPYGYTF.